This T cell receptor (beta chain) was recovered during a study of T cell changes during pregnancy in multiple sclerosis. This clone was detected only a few times. Generated by immunoSEQ multiplex PCR, the TCRdb table keeps only in-frame clones and is missing some. Of 38,000 or so clones listed, 85% to 90% are singletons. The CDR3 totals 14 residues. Between the trimmed V and J ends, which lost 3 bases and 0 bases, there was a span of 8 bases. Germline CDR1 MRHNA, CDR2 SNTAGT. The chain is built from TRBV6-4 and TRBJ1-1; D is uncertain. Sequences were derived from CD4+ T cells from peripheral blood mononuclear cells, sampled in the second trimester of pregnancy. The TCR was taken from a female donor with multiple sclerosis, enrolled in a pregnancy study. The CDR3 protein is CASSETNMNTEAFF. DNA for the CDR3: TGTGCCAGCAGTGAGACAAACATGAACACTGAAGCTTTCTTT.